One and the same sample provided the 9 T cell receptor beta chains below, sequenced in a study of cytomegalovirus exposure and HLA in healthy donors (dated by TCRdb to the late 2010s). Library construction relied on the immunoSEQ multiplex PCR assay. For the multiplex PCR, a mixture combining 60 forward primers for TCR Vbeta segments and 13 reverse primers for TCR Jbeta segments was used. The source is immuneACCESS, and TCRdb retained only in-frame sequences with V and J called. Part of the clones is not carried over; for the studies checked, unresolved V genes explain less than half of this, and the remainder is unexplained. This sample comprises over 150,000 clones, roughly 80% of them detected only once. Less than 9% of the sample belongs to the ten largest clones. Sequenced input: PBMCs. These receptors were collected from a man between 25 and 39 years old in good health and CMV-seropositive.

The V and J genes are TRBV27 and TRBJ2-7, with D tentatively TRBD2 (7 bases). This CDR3 is 16 amino acids long. CDR1 and CDR2 (germline): MNHEY, SMNVEV (reference sequence). V was pared by 5 bases and J by 0 bases, with 17 bases between. The chain's CDR3 is CASSPSGGQISYEQYF. Here the CDR3 DNA reads TGTGCCAGCAGTCCTTCGGGGGGACAAATCTCCTACGAGCAGTACTTC.

This clone was observed a handful of times. The chain links TRBV6-5 to TRBJ1-1, with 8 bases fitting TRBD1. Per the germline V gene, CDR1 is MNHEY and CDR2 is SVGAGI. The CDR3 sequence is 16 residues long. The V and J ends lost 0 bases and 4 bases, in that order; junction bases with no gene match: 7. CDR3 DNA sequence: TGTGCCAGCAGTTACTCTTTTCGACAGGGGACCACTGAAGCTTTCTTT. Its translation: CASSYSFRQGTTEAFF.

This clone is a singleton in its sample. The DNA for the CDR3 is TGTGCCAGCAGTGAAATTACTAGCGTACCCAAAAACATTCAGTACTTC. It codes for CASSEITSVPKNIQYF. This chain connects TRBV6-1 to TRBJ2-4; 7 bases map to TRBD2. Losses at the gene ends were 2 bases for V and 2 bases for J; bases not matched to a gene: 6. The CDR3 is 16 residues long. Germline lookup yields CDR1 MNHNS and CDR2 SASEGT.

The chain links TRBV27 to TRBJ1-5; no definite D call. CDR3 size: 14 residues. Per the germline V gene, CDR1 is MNHEY and CDR2 is SMNVEV (reference sequence). Between the trimmed V and J ends, which lost 5 bases and 0 bases, there was a span of 8 bases. The CDR3, as DNA: TGTGCCAGCAGTAAAGTCTATAGCAATCAGCCCCAGCATTTT. The encoded protein is CASSKVYSNQPQHF.

V usage is TRBV7-9 and J usage is TRBJ2-2, with 10 nucleotides matching TRBD2. The CDR3 consists of 18 residues. J lost 3 bases, V lost 3 bases, and 10 bases had no gene match. The germline V gene encodes CDR1 SEHNR and CDR2 FQNEAQ (reference sequence). CDR3 amino acids: CASSFPHSSGGDTGELFF. Here the CDR3 DNA reads TGTGCCAGCAGCTTCCCCCACTCGAGCGGGGGGGACACCGGGGAGCTGTTTTTT.

The V and J genes are TRBV4-3 and TRBJ2-1; TRBD2 matches at 12 bases. The CDR3 length is 16 residues. Germline trimming cut 0 bases from V and 8 bases from J; bases unmatched to any gene: 5. Germline V lookup: CDR1 LGHNA, CDR2 YSLEER. CDR3 residues: CASSQDHLAGGDEQFF. The CDR3, as DNA: TGCGCCAGCAGCCAAGATCACCTAGCGGGGGGGGATGAGCAGTTCTTC.

This chain links TRBV28 with TRBJ1-2; D is possibly TRBD1 (5 bases). This CDR3 is 15 amino acids long. Trimming stripped 5 bases from V and 4 bases from J, with 17 bases between. CDR1 MDHEN and CDR2 SYDVKM come from the germline V gene. The CDR3 DNA sequence: TGTGCCAGCAGTCGGAACCCTCGGGACTCCTATGGCTACACCTTC. As protein: CASSRNPRDSYGYTF.

V gene TRBV14 combines with J gene TRBJ2-7; TRBD1 agrees at 7 bases. CDR1 is SGHDN, CDR2 FVKESK, per germline. Trimming took 2 bases from V and 2 from J; bases not matched to a gene: 6. This CDR3 comprises 15 residues. The CDR3 reads CASSQTTGFPYEQYF. The CDR3 DNA sequence: TGTGCCAGCAGCCAAACGACAGGGTTTCCCTACGAGCAGTACTTC.

J is TRBJ2-5 and V is TRBV5-4; TRBD1 might be the D (5 bases). V was clipped by 0 bases and J by 7 bases, with 13 bases between them. This CDR3 spans 14 amino acids. Germline CDR1 and CDR2: SGHNT and YYREEE (reference sequence). CDR3 coding DNA: TGTGCCAGCAGCTTGGAGGGTGGGGCCGGGACCCAGTACTTC. Amino acid sequence: CASSLEGGAGTQYF.